This T cell receptor beta chain came from a study of cytomegalovirus exposure and HLA in healthy donors. The CDR3 contains 15 residues. Germline lookup yields CDR1 SGHDN and CDR2 FVKESK. V was pared by 3 bases and J by 9 bases, with 6 bases of the junction left unmatched. Study-level points and caveats: Later work found most CMV-associated TCR beta chains apparently HLA-restricted.

To note about this clone: Its specificity is not known.

13 Jbeta primers and 60 Vbeta primers were used for the PCR. Source study methods: The authors later counted 70 million to 80 million unique TCR beta chains, 9 million to 12 million of them shared. Sequencing was performed with immunoSEQ multiplex PCR; in TCRdb, only in-frame clones are kept and a portion is missing. That table is the source of V, J and clone size, and D and trimming were worked out from the DNA. Of about 190,000 clones in the sample, 70% to 75% were seen once. Sequenced material: PBMCs. The sequence came from a man aged 25-40 years in good health and CMV-seropositive. The chain uses TRBV14 and TRBJ2-1, with 12 bases identical to TRBD2. CDR3 region: CASSHWLAGGGEQFF. In nucleotides, the CDR3 is TGTGCCAGCAGCCATTGGCTAGCGGGGGGGGGTGAGCAGTTCTTC.